The clone carrying this TCR beta chain was counted only a few times. Profiling relied on immunoSEQ multiplex PCR, and the TCRdb table lists in-frame clones only, not all of them. Among 200,000 to 300,000 clones listed, just over 85% were seen once. The data belong to a study of blood T cell repertoires in COVID-19. The germline V gene encodes CDR1 SEHNR and CDR2 FQNEAQ (reference sequence). The CDR3 has 16 amino acids. Trimming removed 5 bases from V and 3 bases from J, with 19 bases in between. This TCR came from a man aged 40-49 years who had recovered from COVID-19. The sequencing input was PBMCs or T cells enriched from blood (not recorded which). The genes are TRBV7-9 and TRBJ2-5; D is possibly TRBD1 (6 bases). CDR3 loop: CASSPASGAEKETQYF. CDR3 sequence (DNA): TGTGCCAGCAGCCCCGCGTCAGGGGCTGAAAAAGAGACCCAGTACTTC.